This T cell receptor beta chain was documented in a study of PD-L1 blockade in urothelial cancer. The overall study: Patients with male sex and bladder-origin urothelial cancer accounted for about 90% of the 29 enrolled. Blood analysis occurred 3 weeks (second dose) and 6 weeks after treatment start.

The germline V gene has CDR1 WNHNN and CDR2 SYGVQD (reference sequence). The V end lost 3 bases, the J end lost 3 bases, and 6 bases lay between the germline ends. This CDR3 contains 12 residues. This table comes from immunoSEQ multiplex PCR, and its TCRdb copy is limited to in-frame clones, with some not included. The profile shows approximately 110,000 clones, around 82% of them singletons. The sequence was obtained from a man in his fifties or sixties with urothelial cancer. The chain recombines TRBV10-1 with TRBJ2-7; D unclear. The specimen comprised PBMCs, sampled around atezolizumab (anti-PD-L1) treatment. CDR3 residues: CASSDGGYEQYF. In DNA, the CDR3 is TGCGCCAGCAGTGACGGCGGCTACGAGCAGTACTTC.